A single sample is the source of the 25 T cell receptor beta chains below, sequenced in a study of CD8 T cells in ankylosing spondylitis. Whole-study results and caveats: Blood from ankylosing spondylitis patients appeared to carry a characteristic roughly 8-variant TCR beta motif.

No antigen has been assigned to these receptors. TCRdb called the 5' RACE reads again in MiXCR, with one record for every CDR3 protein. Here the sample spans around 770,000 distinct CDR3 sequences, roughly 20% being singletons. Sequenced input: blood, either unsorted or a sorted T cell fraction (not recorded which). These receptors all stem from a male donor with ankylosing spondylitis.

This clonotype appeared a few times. Here the CDR3 DNA reads TGTGCCAGCAGTCCAGGACCCAATCGCAATGAGCAGTTCTTC. This codes for CASSPGPNRNEQFF. V gene TRBV12-3 or TRBV12-4 combines with J gene TRBJ2-1, with unresolved D. The V end was cut by 5 bases, the J end by 6 bases, with 14 bases between. This CDR3 contains 14 residues.

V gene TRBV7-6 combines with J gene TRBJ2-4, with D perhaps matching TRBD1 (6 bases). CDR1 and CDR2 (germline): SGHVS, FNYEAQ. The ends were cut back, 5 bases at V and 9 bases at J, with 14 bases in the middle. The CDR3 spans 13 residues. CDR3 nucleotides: TGTGCCAGCAGCCCCTCAGTAGGGGGCATTCAGTACTTC. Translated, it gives CASSPSVGGIQYF.

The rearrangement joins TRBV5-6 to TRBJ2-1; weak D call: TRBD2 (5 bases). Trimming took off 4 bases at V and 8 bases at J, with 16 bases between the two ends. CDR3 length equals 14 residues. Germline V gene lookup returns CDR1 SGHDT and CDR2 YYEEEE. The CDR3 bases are TGTGCCAGCAGCCCCGTGACGAGGGCGTATGAGCAGTTCTTC. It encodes CASSPVTRAYEQFF. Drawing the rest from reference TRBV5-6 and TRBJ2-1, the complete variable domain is DAGVTQSPTHLIKTRGQQVTLRCSPKSGHDTVSWYQQALGQGPQFIFQYYEEEERQRGNFPDRFSGHQFPNYSSELNVNALLLGDSALYLCASSPVTRAYEQFFGPGTRLTVL.

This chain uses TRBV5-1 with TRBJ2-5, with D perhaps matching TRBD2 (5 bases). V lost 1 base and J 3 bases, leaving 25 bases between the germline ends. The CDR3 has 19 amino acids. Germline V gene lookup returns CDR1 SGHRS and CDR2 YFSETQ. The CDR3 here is CASSLKSDFVGSGEETQYF. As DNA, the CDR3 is TGCGCCAGCAGCTTGAAATCCGATTTTGTTGGGAGCGGAGAAGAGACCCAGTACTTC.

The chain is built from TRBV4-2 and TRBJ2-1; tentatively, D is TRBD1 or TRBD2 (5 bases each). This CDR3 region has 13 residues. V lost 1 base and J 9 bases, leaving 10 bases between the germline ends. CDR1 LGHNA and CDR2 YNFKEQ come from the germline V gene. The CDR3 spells CASSQVSGTEQFF. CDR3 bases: TGTGCCAGCAGCCAAGTCTCCGGGACTGAGCAGTTCTTC.

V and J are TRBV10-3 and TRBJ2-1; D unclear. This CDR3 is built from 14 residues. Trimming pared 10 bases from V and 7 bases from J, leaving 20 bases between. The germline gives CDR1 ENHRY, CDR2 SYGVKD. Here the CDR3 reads CATTGLPGGNEQFF. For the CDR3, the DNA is TGTGCCACCACTGGGCTTCCCGGCGGTAATGAGCAGTTCTTC.

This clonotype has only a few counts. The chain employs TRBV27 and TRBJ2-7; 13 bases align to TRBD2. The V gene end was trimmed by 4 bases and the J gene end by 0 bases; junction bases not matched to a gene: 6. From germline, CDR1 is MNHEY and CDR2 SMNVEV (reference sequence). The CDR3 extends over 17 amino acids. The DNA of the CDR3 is TGTGCCAGCAGTTCCCGGGGACTAGCGGGGCGCTCCTACGAGCAGTACTTC. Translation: CASSSRGLAGRSYEQYF.

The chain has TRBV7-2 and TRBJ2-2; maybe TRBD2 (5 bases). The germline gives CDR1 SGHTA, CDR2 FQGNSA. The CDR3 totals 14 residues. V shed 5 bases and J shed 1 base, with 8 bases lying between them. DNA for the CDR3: TGTGCCAGCAGCCTTAGCGAGAACACCGGGGAGCTGTTTTTT. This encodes CASSLSENTGELFF.

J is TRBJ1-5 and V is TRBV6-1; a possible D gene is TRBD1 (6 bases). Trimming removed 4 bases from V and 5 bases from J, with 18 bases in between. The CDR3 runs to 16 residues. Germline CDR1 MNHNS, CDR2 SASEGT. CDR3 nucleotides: TGTGCCAGCAGTGTGGTCGGGACAAGCCCCTATCAGCCCCAGCATTTT. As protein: CASSVVGTSPYQPQHF.

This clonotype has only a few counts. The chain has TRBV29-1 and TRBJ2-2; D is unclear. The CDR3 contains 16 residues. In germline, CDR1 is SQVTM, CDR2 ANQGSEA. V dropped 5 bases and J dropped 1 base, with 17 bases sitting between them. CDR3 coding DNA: TGCAGCGTTTACCTTGTCGGGCCGCGGAACACCGGGGAGCTGTTTTTT. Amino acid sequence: CSVYLVGPRNTGELFF.

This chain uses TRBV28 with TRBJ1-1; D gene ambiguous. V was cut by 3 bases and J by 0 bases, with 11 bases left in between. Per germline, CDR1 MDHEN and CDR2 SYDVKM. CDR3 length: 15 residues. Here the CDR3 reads CASSFRWALNTEAFF. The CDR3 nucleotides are TGTGCCAGCAGTTTCCGTTGGGCGCTGAACACTGAAGCTTTCTTT.

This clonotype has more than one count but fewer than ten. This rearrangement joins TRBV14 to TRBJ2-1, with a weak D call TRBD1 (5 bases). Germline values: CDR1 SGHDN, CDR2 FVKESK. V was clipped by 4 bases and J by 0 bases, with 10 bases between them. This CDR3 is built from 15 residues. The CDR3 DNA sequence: TGTGCCAGCAGCCCCCTGGGGCGCTCCTACAATGAGCAGTTCTTC. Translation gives CASSPLGRSYNEQFF.

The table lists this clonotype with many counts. The CDR3 spells CASSLEGQLYGYTF. The CDR3 DNA reads as TGCGCCAGCAGCTTGGAGGGGCAGCTCTATGGCTACACCTTC. This chain connects TRBV5-1 to TRBJ1-2, with D perhaps matching TRBD1 (5 bases). Per germline, CDR1 SGHRS and CDR2 YFSETQ. V gave up 0 bases and J gave up 4 bases, with 10 bases separating them. The CDR3 extends over 14 amino acids.

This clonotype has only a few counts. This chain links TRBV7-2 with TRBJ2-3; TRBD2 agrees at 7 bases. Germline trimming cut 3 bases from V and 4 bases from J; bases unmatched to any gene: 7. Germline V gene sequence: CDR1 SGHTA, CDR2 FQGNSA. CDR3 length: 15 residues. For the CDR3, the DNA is TGTGCCAGCAGCTTCATAGCGGGCCCCTCAGATACGCAGTATTTT. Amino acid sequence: CASSFIAGPSDTQYF.

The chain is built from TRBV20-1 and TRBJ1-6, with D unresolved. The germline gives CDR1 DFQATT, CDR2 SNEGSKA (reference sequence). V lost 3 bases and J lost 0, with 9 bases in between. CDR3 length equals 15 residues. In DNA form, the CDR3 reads TGCAGTGCTAGGTGGCCGAGCTCCTATAATTCACCCCTCCACTTT. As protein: CSARWPSSYNSPLHF.

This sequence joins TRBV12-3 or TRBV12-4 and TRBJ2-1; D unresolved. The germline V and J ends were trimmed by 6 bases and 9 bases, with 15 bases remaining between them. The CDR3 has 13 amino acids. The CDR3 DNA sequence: TGTGCCAGCAGCCCCAGCCCCTTGGGTGAGCAGTTCTTC. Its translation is CASSPSPLGEQFF.

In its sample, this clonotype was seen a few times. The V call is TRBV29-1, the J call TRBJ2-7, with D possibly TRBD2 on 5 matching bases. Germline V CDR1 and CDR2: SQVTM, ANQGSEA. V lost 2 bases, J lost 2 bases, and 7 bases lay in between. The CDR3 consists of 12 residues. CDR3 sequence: CSVELGTYEQYF. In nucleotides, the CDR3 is TGCAGCGTTGAACTCGGGACCTACGAGCAGTACTTC.

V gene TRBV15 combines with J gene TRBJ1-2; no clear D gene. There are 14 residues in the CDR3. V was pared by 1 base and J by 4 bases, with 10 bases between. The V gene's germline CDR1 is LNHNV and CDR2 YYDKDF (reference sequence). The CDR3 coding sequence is TGTGCCACCAGCAGAGTTGGCGCCACCTATGGCTACACCTTC. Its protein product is CATSRVGATYGYTF. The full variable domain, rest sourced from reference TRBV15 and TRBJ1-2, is DAMVIQNPRYQVTQFGKPVTLSCSQTLNHNVMYWYQQKSSQAPKLLFHYYDKDFNNEADTPDNFQSRRPNTSFCFLDIRSPGLGDTAMYLCATSRVGATYGYTFGSGTRLTVV.

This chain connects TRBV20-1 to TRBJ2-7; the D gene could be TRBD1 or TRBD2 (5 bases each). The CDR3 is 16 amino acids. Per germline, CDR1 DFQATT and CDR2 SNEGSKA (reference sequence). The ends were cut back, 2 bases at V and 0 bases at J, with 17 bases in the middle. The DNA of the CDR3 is TGCAGTGCTAGATTCCGGGACCGCCAACCCTCCTACGAGCAGTACTTC. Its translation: CSARFRDRQPSYEQYF.

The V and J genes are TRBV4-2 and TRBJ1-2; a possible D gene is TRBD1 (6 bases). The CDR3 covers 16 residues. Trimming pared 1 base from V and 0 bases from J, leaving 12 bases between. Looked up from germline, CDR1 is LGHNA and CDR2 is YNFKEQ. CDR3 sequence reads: CASSQVQGLSNYGYTF. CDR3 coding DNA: TGTGCCAGCAGCCAAGTTCAGGGGTTATCTAACTATGGCTACACCTTC.

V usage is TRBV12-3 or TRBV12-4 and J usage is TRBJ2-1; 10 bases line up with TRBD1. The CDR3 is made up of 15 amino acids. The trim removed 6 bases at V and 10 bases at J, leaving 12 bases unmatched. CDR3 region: CASRFPGQGKWEQFF. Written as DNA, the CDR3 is TGTGCCAGCAGATTCCCGGGACAGGGGAAGTGGGAGCAGTTCTTC.

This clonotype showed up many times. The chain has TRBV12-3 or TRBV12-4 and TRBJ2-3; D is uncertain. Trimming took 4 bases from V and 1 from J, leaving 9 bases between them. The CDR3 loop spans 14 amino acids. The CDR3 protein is CASSSTSGTDTQYF. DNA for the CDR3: TGTGCCAGCAGTTCGACCTCCGGCACAGATACGCAGTATTTT.

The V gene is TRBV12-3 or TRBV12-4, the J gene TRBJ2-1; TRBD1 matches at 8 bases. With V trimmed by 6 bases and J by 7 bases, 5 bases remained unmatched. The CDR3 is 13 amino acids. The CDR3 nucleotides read TGTGCCAGCAGCCGGACAGGGATGAATGAGCAGTTCTTC. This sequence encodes CASSRTGMNEQFF.

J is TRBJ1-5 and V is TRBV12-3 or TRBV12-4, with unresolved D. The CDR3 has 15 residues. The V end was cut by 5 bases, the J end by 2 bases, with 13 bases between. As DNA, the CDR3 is TGTGCCAGCAGTCCTTCAGAGTCAGGCAATCAGCCCCAGCATTTT. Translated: CASSPSESGNQPQHF.

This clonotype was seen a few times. The CDR3 here is CASSKGAQNQPQHF. In nucleotides, the CDR3 is TGCGCCAGCAGTAAGGGAGCTCAAAATCAGCCCCAGCATTTT. V gene TRBV10-2 combines with J gene TRBJ1-5; D is unresolved. V was cut by 5 bases and J by 4 bases, with 12 bases left in between. Germline CDR1 is WSHSY and CDR2 is SAAADI. The CDR3 consists of 14 residues.